Listed below are T cell receptor beta chains from one sample, sequenced in a study of control samples from healthy donors and cancer patients. Assay: immunoSEQ multiplex PCR; the TCRdb copy retains only in-frame clones and omits some. The sample includes 95,000 to 150,000 clones, around nine tenths of them seen just once. Sequencing was done on a sample of blood. These receptors were obtained from a young man in good health. CDR3s include the opening cysteine and the closing phenylalanine or tryptophan. The D gene is left open where the match is weak. A clone size is listed for some rows: how often the clone was seen (once, few, many), or a class if it is expanded.

D	V	J	size	DNA	CDR3
.	TRBV15	TRBJ1-1	.	TGTGCCACCAGCACTGTCACTATGCTTAACACTGAAGCTTTCTTT	CATSTVTMLNTEAFF
.	TRBV7-3	TRBJ1-1	.	TGTGCCAGCAGCTTGTCTCTAACGAACACTGAAGCTTTCTTT	CASSLSLTNTEAFF
TRBD2	TRBV7-2	TRBJ2-1	.	TGTGCCAGCAGCTTAGCGACTAGCGGGGGCGCAAACAATGAGCAGTTCTTC	CASSLATSGGANNEQFF
.	TRBV5-1	TRBJ1-1	.	TGCGCCAGCAGCTTGTCGTCAGCTATGAACACTGAAGCTTTCTTT	CASSLSSAMNTEAFF
.	TRBV2	TRBJ1-1	.	TGTGCCAGCAGACTAGAACTGGTTGGGAACACTGAAGCTTTCTTT	CASRLELVGNTEAFF
.	TRBV19	TRBJ1-4	.	TGTGCCAGTAGGCGGGACACCCTTGCTTCTAATGAAAAACTGTTTTTT	CASRRDTLASNEKLFF
.	TRBV29-1	TRBJ2-3	.	TGCAGCGGGGGAACCGATACGCAGTATTTT	CSGGTDTQYF
.	TRBV5-8	TRBJ1-2	.	TGTGCCAGCGGCTTGGCGACAGGCTATGGCTACACCTTC	CASGLATGYGYTF
TRBD1	TRBV6-1	TRBJ1-3	.	TGTGCCAGCAGTGAGGCCCCGGGACAGGGATCTGGAAACACCATATATTTT	CASSEAPGQGSGNTIYF
.	TRBV4-1	TRBJ1-1	.	TGCGCCAGCAGCCAAGATCTCCTCATGAACACTGAAGCTTTCTTT	CASSQDLLMNTEAFF
.	TRBV5-6	TRBJ2-1	once	TGTGCCAGCAGCTTTATCCAGTTTACCAATGAGCAGTTCTTC	CASSFIQFTNEQFF
.	TRBV6-6	TRBJ1-2	.	TGTGCCAGCACCCTGGGAGGGGGTTACGGCTACACCTTC	CASTLGGGYGYTF
.	TRBV19	TRBJ1-2	.	TGTGCCAGTAGTATGGAAGGGGAACCCTATGGCTACACCTTC	CASSMEGEPYGYTF
.	TRBV13	TRBJ2-7	.	TGTGCCAGCAGCTCCATCCTTAGCGGAAGCTCCTACGAGCAGTACTTC	CASSSILSGSSYEQYF
.	TRBV19	TRBJ1-4	once	TGTGCCAGTAGTATAGTAGTTTTCGCAGGAAACTTACACGGAACTAATGAAAAACTGTTTTTT	CASSIVVFAGNLHGTNEKLFF
.	TRBV12-3/TRBV12-4	TRBJ1-1	.	TGTGCCAGCAGGCCGACAGGTGAAGCTTTCTTT	CASRPTGEAFF
TRBD1	TRBV5-1	TRBJ2-2	.	TGCGCCAGCAGCCTAGGACAGGGCGGGGACACCGGGGAGCTGTTTTTT	CASSLGQGGDTGELFF
.	TRBV19	TRBJ1-6	.	TGTGCCAGTAGTTTGCGGACCGCTGAATCACCCCTCCACTTT	CASSLRTAESPLHF
.	TRBV6-5	TRBJ1-5	.	TGTGCCAGCAGTTACAAACGGTCCCAGCCCCAGCATTTT	CASSYKRSQPQHF
TRBD2	TRBV12-5	TRBJ2-3	.	TGTGCTAGTGGGGCTAGCGGGGGAGATACGCAGTATTTT	CASGASGGDTQYF